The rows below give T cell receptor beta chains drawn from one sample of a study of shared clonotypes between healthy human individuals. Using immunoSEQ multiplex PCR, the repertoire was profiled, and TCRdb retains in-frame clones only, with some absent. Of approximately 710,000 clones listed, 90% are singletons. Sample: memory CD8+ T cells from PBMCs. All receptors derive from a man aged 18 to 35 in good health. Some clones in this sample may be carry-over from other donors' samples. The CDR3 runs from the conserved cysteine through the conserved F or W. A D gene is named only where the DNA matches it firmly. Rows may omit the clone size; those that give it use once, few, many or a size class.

cdr3_aa: CASSLSRVGEQFF
cdr3_nt: TGTGCCAGCAGTTTAAGTAGGGTCGGTGAGCAGTTCTTC
d_call: -
j_call: TRBJ2-1
clone_size: -
v_call: TRBV28

cdr3_aa: CASSPLGDIRTGTETQYF
cdr3_nt: TGTGCCAGCAGTCCCCTAGGGGACATTCGTACAGGGACAGAGACCCAGTACTTC
d_call: -
j_call: TRBJ2-5
clone_size: -
v_call: TRBV27

cdr3_aa: CASSPRGGRDEQYF
cdr3_nt: TGTGCCAGTAGCCCGCGAGGCGGGAGGGACGAGCAGTACTTC
d_call: TRBD2
j_call: TRBJ2-7
clone_size: -
v_call: TRBV19

cdr3_aa: CASSLALRQVMRTDTQYF
cdr3_nt: TGTGCCAGCAGCTTAGCGCTCCGACAGGTTATGCGCACAGATACGCAGTATTTT
d_call: -
j_call: TRBJ2-3
clone_size: -
v_call: TRBV7-9

cdr3_aa: CASSQSPGLAYYNGQFF
cdr3_nt: TGTGCCAGCAGCCAAAGCCCCGGACTAGCTTACTACAATGGGCAGTTCTTC
d_call: TRBD2
j_call: TRBJ2-1
clone_size: -
v_call: TRBV14

cdr3_aa: CASSLFIENTEAFF
cdr3_nt: TGTGCCAGCAGCTTATTTATTGAGAACACTGAAGCTTTCTTT
d_call: -
j_call: TRBJ1-1
clone_size: -
v_call: TRBV7-9

cdr3_aa: CASRPQLPNEKLFF
cdr3_nt: TGTGCCAGCAGACCACAGCTACCTAATGAAAAACTGTTTTTT
d_call: -
j_call: TRBJ1-4
clone_size: -
v_call: TRBV28

cdr3_aa: CASSTRKSTFYEQYF
cdr3_nt: TGTGCCAGCAGCACCCGTAAGTCAACCTTCTACGAGCAGTACTTC
d_call: -
j_call: TRBJ2-7
clone_size: -
v_call: TRBV28

cdr3_aa: CASSPSSGAYNEQFF
cdr3_nt: TGCGCCAGCAGCCCCTCTAGCGGAGCCTACAATGAGCAGTTCTTC
d_call: TRBD2
j_call: TRBJ2-1
clone_size: once
v_call: TRBV5-1

cdr3_aa: CASSQDSAGAEAFF
cdr3_nt: TGTGCCAGCAGCCAAGATTCGGCGGGAGCTGAAGCTTTCTTT
d_call: -
j_call: TRBJ1-1
clone_size: -
v_call: TRBV4-2

cdr3_aa: CASSYSQGTYEQYF
cdr3_nt: TGTGCCAGCAGTTACTCGCAGGGTACCTACGAGCAGTACTTC
d_call: -
j_call: TRBJ2-7
clone_size: -
v_call: TRBV6-5

cdr3_aa: CASSLAGHMNTEAFF
cdr3_nt: TGTGCCAGCAGCTTAGCGGGACATATGAACACTGAAGCTTTCTTT
d_call: -
j_call: TRBJ1-1
clone_size: -
v_call: TRBV7-9

cdr3_aa: CASSISFRDSVRNEQFF
cdr3_nt: TGTGCCAGCAGCATATCCTTCCGGGACAGTGTGAGGAATGAGCAGTTCTTC
d_call: TRBD1
j_call: TRBJ2-1
clone_size: -
v_call: TRBV9

cdr3_aa: CASSDRDRVFHTEAFF
cdr3_nt: TGTGCCAGCTCAGACCGGGACAGGGTGTTTCACACTGAAGCTTTCTTT
d_call: TRBD1
j_call: TRBJ1-1
clone_size: -
v_call: TRBV18

cdr3_aa: CASRPGQNHEGTQYF
cdr3_nt: TGTGCCAGCAGGCCAGGCCAAAACCACGAAGGAACCCAGTACTTC
d_call: -
j_call: TRBJ2-5
clone_size: -
v_call: TRBV27

cdr3_aa: CASSPTQSYEQYF
cdr3_nt: TGTGCCAGCTCCCCGACCCAGTCCTACGAGCAGTACTTC
d_call: -
j_call: TRBJ2-7
clone_size: -
v_call: TRBV27

cdr3_aa: CASSPDRGHSYEQYF
cdr3_nt: TGTGCCAGCAGCCCGGACAGGGGGCACTCCTACGAGCAGTACTTC
d_call: TRBD1
j_call: TRBJ2-7
clone_size: -
v_call: TRBV11-2

cdr3_aa: CSVNEPEQFF
cdr3_nt: TGCAGCGTCAACGAGCCTGAGCAGTTCTTC
d_call: -
j_call: TRBJ2-1
clone_size: -
v_call: TRBV29-1

cdr3_aa: CASSQVSEVDEQFF
cdr3_nt: TGCGCCAGCAGCCAAGTATCCGAGGTCGATGAGCAGTTCTTC
d_call: -
j_call: TRBJ2-1
clone_size: -
v_call: TRBV4-1

cdr3_aa: CSVDHGTSGTPYEQYF
cdr3_nt: TGCAGCGTTGACCATGGGACTAGCGGGACACCCTACGAGCAGTACTTC
d_call: TRBD2
j_call: TRBJ2-7
clone_size: -
v_call: TRBV29-1

cdr3_aa: CASSWVQETQYF
cdr3_nt: TGTGCCAGCTCCTGGGTACAAGAGACCCAGTACTTC
d_call: -
j_call: TRBJ2-5
clone_size: -
v_call: TRBV7-9

cdr3_aa: CASSLGPSAQETQYF
cdr3_nt: TGTGCCAGCAGCTTGGGGCCCTCGGCCCAAGAGACCCAGTACTTC
d_call: -
j_call: TRBJ2-5
clone_size: -
v_call: TRBV11-3

cdr3_aa: CASSLWGPTWRYF
cdr3_nt: TGTGCCAGCAGCTTATGGGGACCAACTTGGCGGTACTTC
d_call: -
j_call: TRBJ2-5
clone_size: few
v_call: TRBV7-9

cdr3_aa: CATETTGAPYNEQFF
cdr3_nt: TGTGCCACCGAGACAACGGGTGCCCCCTACAATGAGCAGTTCTTC
d_call: -
j_call: TRBJ2-1
clone_size: once
v_call: TRBV7-9

cdr3_aa: CASMPDSTNEKLFF
cdr3_nt: TGCGCCAGCATGCCCGATTCAACTAATGAAAAACTGTTTTTT
d_call: -
j_call: TRBJ1-4
clone_size: -
v_call: TRBV5-1

cdr3_aa: CASRPPMGGNTEAFF
cdr3_nt: TGTGCCAGCAGGCCCCCCATGGGAGGGAACACTGAAGCTTTCTTT
d_call: -
j_call: TRBJ1-1
clone_size: -
v_call: TRBV2

cdr3_aa: CASSPPWVGERHTEAFF
cdr3_nt: TGTGCCAGCAGCCCCCCCTGGGTGGGGGAGAGGCACACTGAAGCTTTCTTT
d_call: -
j_call: TRBJ1-1
clone_size: -
v_call: TRBV11-2

cdr3_aa: CASSQGGGSEQFF
cdr3_nt: TGTGCCAGCAGTCAAGGTGGAGGTAGTGAGCAGTTCTTC
d_call: -
j_call: TRBJ2-1
clone_size: -
v_call: TRBV27

cdr3_aa: CASSSWGSNQPQHF
cdr3_nt: TGTGCCAGCAGTTCATGGGGTAGCAATCAGCCCCAGCATTTT
d_call: -
j_call: TRBJ1-5
clone_size: -
v_call: TRBV6-5

cdr3_aa: CASSPSGSGSFLNEQFF
cdr3_nt: TGTGCCAGCAGTCCGTCAGGGAGCGGGAGTTTTTTGAATGAGCAGTTCTTC
d_call: TRBD2
j_call: TRBJ2-1
clone_size: -
v_call: TRBV27

cdr3_aa: CASSKEEGRLNYGYTF
cdr3_nt: TGTGCCAGCAGCAAAGAGGAGGGCCGACTTAACTATGGCTACACCTTC
d_call: -
j_call: TRBJ1-2
clone_size: once
v_call: TRBV21-1

cdr3_aa: CASSPFLGGYTF
cdr3_nt: TGTGCCAGCAGTCCTTTCTTGGGAGGCTACACCTTC
d_call: -
j_call: TRBJ1-2
clone_size: -
v_call: TRBV27